This T cell receptor (beta chain) was recovered during a study of monozygotic twins with inflammatory bowel disease. Study outcomes and limitations: Relative clonotype sharing with others was diminished in IBD patients versus healthy twins, particularly with disease activity.

On this clonotype: Its antigen is undetermined.

Researchers used template switching to add UMIs featuring a 6-nucleotide sample barcode. TCRdb reworked the 5' RACE reads into one entry per CDR3 protein, no DNA. Recorded here are fewer than 550,000 distinct CDR3 sequences; the top ten clones represent 2% to 2.5%. The length of the CDR3 is 14 residues. Germline V gene sequence: CDR1 DFQATT, CDR2 SNEGSKA (reference sequence). The sequence was obtained from a human donor with ulcerative colitis or Crohn's disease, or a healthy co-twin of an affected twin (not recorded which). The specimen sequenced was blood. V gene TRBV20-1 combines with J gene TRBJ2-7; checking the TCRdb D call of TRBD2 is not possible without DNA. The CDR3 here is CSARTSGMGNEQYF.